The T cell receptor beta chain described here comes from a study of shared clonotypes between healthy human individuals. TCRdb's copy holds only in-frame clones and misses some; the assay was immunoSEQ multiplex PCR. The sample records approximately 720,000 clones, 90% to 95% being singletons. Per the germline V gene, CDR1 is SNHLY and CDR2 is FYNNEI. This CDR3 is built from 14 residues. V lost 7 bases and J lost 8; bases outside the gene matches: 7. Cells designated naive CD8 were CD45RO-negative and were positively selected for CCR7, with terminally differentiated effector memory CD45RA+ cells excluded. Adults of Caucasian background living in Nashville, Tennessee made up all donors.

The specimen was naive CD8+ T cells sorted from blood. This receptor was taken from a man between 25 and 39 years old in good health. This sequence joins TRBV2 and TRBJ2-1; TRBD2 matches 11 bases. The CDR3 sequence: CASTILAGVDEQFF. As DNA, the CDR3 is TGTGCCAGCACTATACTAGCGGGAGTGGATGAGCAGTTCTTC.